This TCR beta chain was retrieved from a study of blood T cells in healthy people across ages (dated by TCRdb to 2014 to 2015). With regard to the full study: Template switching captured roughly one uniquely barcoded TCR beta cDNA molecule per two T cells in model experiments. The study measured age-related changes in TCR beta repertoire diversity using deep sequencing normalized with unique cDNA molecular identifiers. The donors were split into four age groups: young (average about 15 years), middle-aged (39), aged (about 56) and long-lived (roughly 86). To avoid experimental bias, donors of different ages were distributed randomly across sequencing lanes. Two additional independent replicas of 1 million unique cDNA reads from the same blood draw were analyzed for two donors (one aged 18 to 29 and one aged 80 or older).

Libraries came from 5' RACE. Reads for this sample came from an Illumina HiSeq 2500. A second PCR of about 6 to 11 cycles was run with a J-beta primer mix and a sample-barcoded 5' primer. A unique molecular identifier was introduced onto each TCR beta cDNA molecule by a template-switch 5' adaptor carrying 12 random nucleotides. Each sample yielded at least 2.5 million CDR3-containing paired-end reads. All of the RNA was converted into first-strand cDNA using the Mint cDNA synthesis kit, with a TRBC-specific oligonucleotide serving as the primer. All cDNA was treated with uracil-DNA glycosylase and then went through a first 18-cycle PCR with the universal primers M1SS and BC2_uni_R. The original pipeline was this. For normalization, 1 million high-quality reads were randomly selected from each sample, with every read carrying a distinct molecular identifier. Instead of being binned into consensus sequences, reads with shared molecular identifiers were discarded. CDR3 identification, clonotype clustering and error correction used MiTCR with a Q25 quality threshold and the strictest error-elimination algorithm. A nonparametric unseen species model with Euler transformation was used to estimate lower-bound total TCR beta diversity. TCRdb's own reprocessing of the public reads used fastp at Q25 and MiXCR and kept productive beta chains. CDR3 protein sequences are deduplicated, and each keeps its most common genes and DNA. TCRdb, not the authors, supplied the V and J calls. This sample lists 1.5 million to 2 million distinct CDR3 sequences; 49% were detected once. Less than 2.5% of the sample comes from the top ten.

As to this clonotype: Its antigen remains unidentified. The input lacks base qualities; no much larger clone sits a single base away.

From cysteine to phenylalanine, the CDR3 is 15 amino acids long. The entry retains the CDR3 DNA only, 45 bases that are in frame from base 1. Trimming removed 2 bases from V and 5 bases from J, leaving 10 bases between the germline ends. As encoded in the germline V gene, CDR1 is KGHSH while CDR2 is LQKENI. Overall study outcomes, separate from this receptor: Donor CMV infection status was unknown, potentially confounding age-related changes in expanded clonotypes. The long-lived group showed more naive CD4+ T cells, fewer expanded clones and increased TCR diversity than the aged group, suggesting age selection. Total diversity estimates from one million sequenced T cells were considered lower bounds and underestimates. Bulk unsorted PBMC profiling prevented conclusive comparison of naive and antigen-experienced compartments. Observed TCR beta diversity per million T cells fell roughly linearly with age, and a significant reduction was already apparent by age around 39. The percentage of naive T cells measured by flow cytometry correlated strongly with observed TCR beta diversity.

The donors were roughly 38 Caucasian individuals from Russia, aged roughly 6 to 100 years, who were systemically healthy. Each donor gave 9 to 10 milliliters of peripheral blood, collected into EDTA-treated Vacutainer tubes. PBMCs were isolated by Ficoll-Paque density-gradient centrifugation, with at least 7 million obtained per sample. Total RNA was extracted from PBMCs with Trizol reagent, with at least 5.5 micrograms obtained per sample. Naive CD45RAhigh/CD27high T cell percentages were measured by flow cytometry on a PBMC aliquot from every donor. The sequence derives from a woman aged 35 to 49 in good health. Sequencing input: blood. In this chain, TRBV18 is recombined with TRBJ1-6; the D gene is possibly TRBD1, with 6 bases matching. CDR3 sequence: CASSPGGAHNSPLHF. The DNA sequence is TGTGCCAGCTCACCAGGGGGGGCTCATAATTCACCCCTCCACTTT. Joined to the reference TRBV18 and TRBJ1-6 proteins, this CDR3 gives the full variable domain: NAGVMQNPRHLVRRRGQEARLRCSPMKGHSHVYWYRQLPEEGLKFMVYLQKENIIDESGMPKERFSAEFPKEGPSILRIQQVVRGDSAAYFCASSPGGAHNSPLHFGNGTRLTVT.